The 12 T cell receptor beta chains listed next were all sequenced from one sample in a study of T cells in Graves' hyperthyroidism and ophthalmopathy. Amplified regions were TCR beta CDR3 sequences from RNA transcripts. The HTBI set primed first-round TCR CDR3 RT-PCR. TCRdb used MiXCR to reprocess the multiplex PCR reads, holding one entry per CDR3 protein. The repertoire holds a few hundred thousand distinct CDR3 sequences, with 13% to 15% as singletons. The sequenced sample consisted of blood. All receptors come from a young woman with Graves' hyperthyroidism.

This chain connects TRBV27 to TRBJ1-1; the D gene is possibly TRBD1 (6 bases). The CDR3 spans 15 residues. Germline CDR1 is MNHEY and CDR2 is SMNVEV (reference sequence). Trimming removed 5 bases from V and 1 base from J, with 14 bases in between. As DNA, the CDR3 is TGTGCCAGCAGTCTGCAGGGGTGGAGGAACACTGAAGCTTTCTTT. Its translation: CASSLQGWRNTEAFF.

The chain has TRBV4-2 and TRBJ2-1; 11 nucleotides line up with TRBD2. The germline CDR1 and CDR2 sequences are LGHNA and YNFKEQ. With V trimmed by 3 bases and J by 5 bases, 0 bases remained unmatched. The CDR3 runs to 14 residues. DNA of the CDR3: TGTGCCAGCAGCCAGGGACTAGCGGACAATGAGCAGTTCTTC. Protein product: CASSQGLADNEQFF.

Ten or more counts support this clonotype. The DNA for the CDR3 is TGTGCCAGCACCCCAGCGGGAGAAAGGGAGACCCAGTACTTC. It translates to CASTPAGERETQYF. The J gene is TRBJ2-5, the V gene TRBV12-3 or TRBV12-4; 8 bases map to TRBD2. The CDR3 length is 14 residues. J was trimmed by 5 bases and V by 7 bases; bases with no gene match: 9.

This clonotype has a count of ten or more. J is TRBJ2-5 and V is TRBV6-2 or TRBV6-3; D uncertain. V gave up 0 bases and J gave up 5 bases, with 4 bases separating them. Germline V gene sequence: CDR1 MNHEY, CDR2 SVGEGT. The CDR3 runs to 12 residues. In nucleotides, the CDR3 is TGTGCCAGCAGTTACTCCCCGGAGACCCAGTACTTC. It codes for CASSYSPETQYF.

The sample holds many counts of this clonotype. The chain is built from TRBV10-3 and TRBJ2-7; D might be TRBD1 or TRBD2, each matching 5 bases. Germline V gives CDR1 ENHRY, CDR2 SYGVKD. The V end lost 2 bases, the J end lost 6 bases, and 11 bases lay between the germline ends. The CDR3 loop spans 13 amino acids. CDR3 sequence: CAISEGGLGEQYV. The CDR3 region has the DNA TGTGCCATCAGTGAGGGGGGTTTGGGCGAGCAGTACGTC.

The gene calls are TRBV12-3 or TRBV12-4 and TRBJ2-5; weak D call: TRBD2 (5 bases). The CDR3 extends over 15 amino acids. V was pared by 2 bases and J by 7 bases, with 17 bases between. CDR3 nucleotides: TGTGCCAGCAGTTTACGCGGACTTGGAGCAGGGACCCAGTACTTC. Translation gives CASSLRGLGAGTQYF.

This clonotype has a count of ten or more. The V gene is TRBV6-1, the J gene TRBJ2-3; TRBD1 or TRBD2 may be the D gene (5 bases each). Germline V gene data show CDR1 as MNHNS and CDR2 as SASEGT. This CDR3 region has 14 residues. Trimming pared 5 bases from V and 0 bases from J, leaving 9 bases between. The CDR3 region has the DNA TGTGCCAGCAGTTGGGGACCGAGCACAGATACGCAGTATTTT. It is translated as CASSWGPSTDTQYF.

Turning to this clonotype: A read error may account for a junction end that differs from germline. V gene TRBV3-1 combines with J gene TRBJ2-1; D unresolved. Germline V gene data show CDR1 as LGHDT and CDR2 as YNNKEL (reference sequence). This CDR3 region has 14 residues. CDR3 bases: TGTGCCAGCAGCCCTCCGACCCCTCTCCATGAGCAGCTCTTC. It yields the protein CASSPPTPLHEQLF.

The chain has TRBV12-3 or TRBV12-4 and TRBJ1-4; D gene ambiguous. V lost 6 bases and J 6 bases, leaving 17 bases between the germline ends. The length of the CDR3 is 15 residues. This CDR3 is CASSSPGRWDEKLFF. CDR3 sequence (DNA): TGTGCCAGCAGCTCACCGGGAAGATGGGATGAAAAACTGTTTTTT.

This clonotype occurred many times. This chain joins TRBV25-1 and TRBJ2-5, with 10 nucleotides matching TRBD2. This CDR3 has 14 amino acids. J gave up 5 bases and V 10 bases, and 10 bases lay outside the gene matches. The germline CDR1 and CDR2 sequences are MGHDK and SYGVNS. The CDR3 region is CATEGLARGETQYF. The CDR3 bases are TGTGCCACCGAGGGACTAGCGAGGGGGGAGACCCAGTACTTC. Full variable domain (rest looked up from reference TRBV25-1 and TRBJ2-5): EADIYQTPRYLVIGTGKKITLECSQTMGHDKMYWYQQDPGMELHLIHYSYGVNSTEKGDLSSESTVSRIRTEHFPLTLESARPSHTSQYLCATEGLARGETQYFGPGTRLLVL.

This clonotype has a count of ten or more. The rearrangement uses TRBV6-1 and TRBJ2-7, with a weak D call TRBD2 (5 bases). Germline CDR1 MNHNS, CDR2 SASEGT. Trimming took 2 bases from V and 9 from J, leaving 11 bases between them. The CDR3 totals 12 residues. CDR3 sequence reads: CASSESLGGQYV. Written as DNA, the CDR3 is TGTGCCAGCAGTGAAAGCCTTGGAGGGCAGTACGTC.

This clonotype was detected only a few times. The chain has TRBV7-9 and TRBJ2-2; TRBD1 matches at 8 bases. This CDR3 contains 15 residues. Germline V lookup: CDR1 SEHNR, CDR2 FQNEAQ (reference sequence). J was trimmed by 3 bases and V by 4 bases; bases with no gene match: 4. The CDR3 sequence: CASSSLQGDTGELFF. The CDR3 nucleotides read TGTGCCAGCAGCTCCTTACAGGGGGACACCGGGGAGCTGTTTTTT.